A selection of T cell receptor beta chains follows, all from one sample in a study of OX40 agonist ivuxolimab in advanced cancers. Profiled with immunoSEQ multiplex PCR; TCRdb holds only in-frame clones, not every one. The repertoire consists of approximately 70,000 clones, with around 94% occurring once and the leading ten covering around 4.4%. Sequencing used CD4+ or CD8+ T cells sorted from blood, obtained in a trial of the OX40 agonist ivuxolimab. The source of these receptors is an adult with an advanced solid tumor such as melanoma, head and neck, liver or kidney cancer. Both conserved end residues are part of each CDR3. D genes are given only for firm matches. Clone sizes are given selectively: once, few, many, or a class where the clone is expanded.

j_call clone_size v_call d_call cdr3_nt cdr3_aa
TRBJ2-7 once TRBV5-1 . TGCGCCAGCAGCCTTGACCGTACCTACGAGCAGTACTTC CASSLDRTYEQYF
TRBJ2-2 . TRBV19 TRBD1 TGTGCCAGTAGCACCACAGGGGAAAGGTTGACCGGGGAGCTGTTTTTT CASSTTGERLTGELFF
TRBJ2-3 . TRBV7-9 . TGTGCCAGCAGCTTGATAGGAAGCGGTACGCAGTATTTT CASSLIGSGTQYF
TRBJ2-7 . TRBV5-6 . TGTGCCAGCAGCCGGCGGGGCAGGGGATCCTACGAGCAGTACTTC CASSRRGRGSYEQYF
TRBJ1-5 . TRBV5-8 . TGTGCCAGCAGCCAGCCTACTACGTGGGTTCAGCCCCAGCATTTT CASSQPTTWVQPQHF
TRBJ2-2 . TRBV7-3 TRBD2 TGTGCCAGCAGCCGACTAGCGGGAGGGCACACCGGGGAGCTGTTTTTT CASSRLAGGHTGELFF
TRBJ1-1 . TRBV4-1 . TGCGCCAGCAGCCAAGAGACCGTCCTGAACACTGAAGCTTTCTTT CASSQETVLNTEAFF
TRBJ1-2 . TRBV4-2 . TGTGCCAGCAGCCAAGATCGTATCAACGGTTACACCTTC CASSQDRINGYTF
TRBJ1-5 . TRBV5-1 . TGCGCCAGCAGCTTGGCGGGATCGGGTCAGCCCCAGCATTTT CASSLAGSGQPQHF
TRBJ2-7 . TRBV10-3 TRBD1 TGTGCCATCAGTGATTGGGACAGGTCCTACGAGCAGTACTTC CAISDWDRSYEQYF
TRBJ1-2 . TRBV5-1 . TGCGCCAGCAGCAGCTCAAGCCCCGCTAACTATGGCTACACCTTC CASSSSSPANYGYTF
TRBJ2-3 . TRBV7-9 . TGTGCCAGCAGCTTTGGGGGAGGAGGATTCACAGATACGCAGTATTTT CASSFGGGGFTDTQYF
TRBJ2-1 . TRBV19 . TGTGCCAGTACCATACAGGGGCTAGCGGCCAATTTTGGCGATGAGCAGTTCTTC CASTIQGLAANFGDEQFF
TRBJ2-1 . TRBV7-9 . TGTGCCAGCAGCTCACGGACCGCGGACGTTAAGCAGTTCTTC CASSSRTADVKQFF
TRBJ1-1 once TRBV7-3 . TGTGCCAGCAGCTTGATGGGACCCACGAACACTGAAGCTTTCTTT CASSLMGPTNTEAFF
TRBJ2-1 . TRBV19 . TGTGCCAGTAGTATAGATCTAACTAGATTGGGCGTCAATGAGCAGTTCTTC CASSIDLTRLGVNEQFF
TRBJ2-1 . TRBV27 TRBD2 TGTGCCAGCAGGCAACTAGCGGGCAATGAGCAGTTCTTC CASRQLAGNEQFF
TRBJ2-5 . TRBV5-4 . TGTGCCAGCAGCCAGGGGTTGAGGCTAGAGACCCAGTACTTC CASSQGLRLETQYF
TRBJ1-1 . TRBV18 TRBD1 TGTGCCAGCTCACTGGGACAGGGGGGCCTAAACACTGAAGCTTTCTTT CASSLGQGGLNTEAFF
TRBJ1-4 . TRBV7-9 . TGTGCCAGCAGTCTTTGGGGGGGCGGTAATGAAAAACTGTTTTTT CASSLWGGGNEKLFF
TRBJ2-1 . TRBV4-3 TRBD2 TGCGCCAGCAGCCAAGACCCCCTTTCCGCGGGAGTCATTAATGAGCAGTTCTTC CASSQDPLSAGVINEQFF
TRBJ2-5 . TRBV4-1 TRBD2 TGCGCCAGCAGCCGTGGACTAGCGGGAGAATCAGAGACCCAGTACTTC CASSRGLAGESETQYF
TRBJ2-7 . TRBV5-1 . TGCGCCAGCAGCTTGGGGGGTAGCAACTACTACGAGCAGTACTTC CASSLGGSNYYEQYF
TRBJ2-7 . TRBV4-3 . TGCGCCAGCAGCCAAGCCCGACAGAGTTACGAGCAGTACTTC CASSQARQSYEQYF
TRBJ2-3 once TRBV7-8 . TGTGCCAGCAGCCCAAGGGACAACACAGATACGCAGTATTTT CASSPRDNTDTQYF
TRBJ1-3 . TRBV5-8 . TGTGCCAGCAGCTTGTTCGCTCCCACCATATATTTT CASSLFAPTIYF
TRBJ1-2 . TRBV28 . TGTGCCAGCAGTTTCCTAGAAATCCTACAGGGTAACTATGGCTACACCTTC CASSFLEILQGNYGYTF
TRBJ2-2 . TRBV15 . TGTGCCACCAGCGCTAGCGCGACCGGGGAGCTGTTTTTT CATSASATGELFF
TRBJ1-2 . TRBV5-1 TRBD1 TGCGCCAGCAGCTTCGAACCGGGACAGGGGCCGACAGACTATGGCTACACCTTC CASSFEPGQGPTDYGYTF
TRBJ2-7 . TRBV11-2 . TGTGCCAGCACCACCAGGGTGGGAGAGCAGTACTTC CASTTRVGEQYF
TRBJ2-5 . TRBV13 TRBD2 TGTGCCAGCAAGCGGGAATCGGAGACCCAGTACTTC CASKRESETQYF
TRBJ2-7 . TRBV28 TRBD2 TGTGCCGTCAGGGAGCGGGAGGCTCCCTACGAGCAGTACTTC CAVREREAPYEQYF
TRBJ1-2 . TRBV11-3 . TGTGCCAGCAGCTTAGACACCTCAAACTATGGCTACACCTTC CASSLDTSNYGYTF
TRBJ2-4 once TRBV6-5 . TGTGCCAGCAGTTACAGGCGGGGAGTAGCCAAAAACATTCAGTACTTC CASSYRRGVAKNIQYF
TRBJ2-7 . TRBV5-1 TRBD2 TGCGCCAGCAGCTTGGTGACTAGCGGGAATACCTACGAGCAGTACTTC CASSLVTSGNTYEQYF
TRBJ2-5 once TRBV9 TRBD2 TGTGCCAGCAGCGTAGCGGGAGGTGAGACCCAGTACTTC CASSVAGGETQYF
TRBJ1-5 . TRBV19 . TGTGCCAGTAGGAGGTTCGGGGGACAGCCCCAGCATTTT CASRRFGGQPQHF
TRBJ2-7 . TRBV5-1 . TGCGCCAGCAGCTCCGCCCCTGGGCAAACCTACGAGCAGTACTTC CASSSAPGQTYEQYF
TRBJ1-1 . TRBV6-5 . TGTGCCAGCAGACCCGTGACAGTTACTGAAGCTTTCTTT CASRPVTVTEAFF
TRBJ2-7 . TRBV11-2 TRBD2 TGTGCCAGCAGCTTAGATTCGGGAGGGCCCTACGAGCAGTACTTC CASSLDSGGPYEQYF
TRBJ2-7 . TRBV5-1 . TGCGCCAGCAGCTTGGCCGGTGTTGGCTACGAGCAGTACTTC CASSLAGVGYEQYF
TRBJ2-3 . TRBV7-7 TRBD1 TGTGCTAGCAGCTTAGGACAGGGGCCTAGCACAGATACGCAGTATTTT CASSLGQGPSTDTQYF
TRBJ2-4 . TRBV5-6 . TGTGCCAGCAGCTTTTTTTCAGGTGCAACCCAAAACATTCAGTACTTC CASSFFSGATQNIQYF
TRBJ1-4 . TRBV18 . TGTGCCAGCTCACGGTCCCCCAATGAAAAACTGTTTTTT CASSRSPNEKLFF
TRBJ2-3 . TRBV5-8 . TGTGCCAGCAGCTTGGAGGGCCGGAGATCCACAGATACGCAGTATTTT CASSLEGRRSTDTQYF
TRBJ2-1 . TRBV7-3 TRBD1 TGTGCCAGCAGCCGACAGGGGCCTTACAATGAGCAGTTCTTC CASSRQGPYNEQFF
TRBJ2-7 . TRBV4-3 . TGCGCCAGCAGCCAAGATCTTTACACCACCTACGAGCAGTACTTC CASSQDLYTTYEQYF
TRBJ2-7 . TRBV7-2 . TGTGCCAGCAGCTTAGATAGTACAGTCTACGAGCAGTACTTC CASSLDSTVYEQYF